These 27 T cell receptor beta chains originate from one sample sequenced in a study of T cell changes during pregnancy in multiple sclerosis. The method was immunoSEQ multiplex PCR; TCRdb's version includes in-frame clones alone and lacks a portion of them. The sample yields under 110,000 clones, more than 85% seen once. Sequenced material: peripheral blood, taken in the second trimester of pregnancy. Receptors were obtained from a female donor with multiple sclerosis, enrolled in a pregnancy study.

This sequence joins TRBV7-6 and TRBJ1-1; 8 bases map to TRBD1. V was pared by 2 bases and J by 4 bases, with 0 bases of the junction left unmatched. The CDR3 covers 13 residues. Germline-derived CDR1 and CDR2 are SGHVS and FNYEAQ. The CDR3 nucleotides read TGTGCCAGCAGCTTAACAGGGGGCACTGAAGCTTTCTTT. Residues: CASSLTGGTEAFF.

J is TRBJ2-3 and V is TRBV4-2, with a possible D match to TRBD1 (5 bases). The V gene lost 2 bases and the J gene lost 0 bases, with 6 bases spanning the gap. The CDR3 has 14 amino acids. Germline CDR1 reads LGHNA; CDR2 reads YNFKEQ. CDR3 in DNA: TGTGCCAGCAGCCAATCAGGGAGCACAGATACGCAGTATTTT. Encoded protein: CASSQSGSTDTQYF.

V gene TRBV7-9 combines with J gene TRBJ2-7, with D maybe TRBD1 (6 bases). Germline CDR1 and CDR2: SEHNR and FQNEAQ (reference sequence). V was pared by 1 base and J by 7 bases, with 14 bases between. This CDR3 has 14 residues. This CDR3 is CASSLVRDTVEQYF. The CDR3 DNA sequence: TGTGCCAGCAGCTTAGTCCGGGACACGGTGGAGCAGTACTTC.

This clone was seen once. The V and J genes are TRBV7-9 and TRBJ1-2, with 7 bases identical to TRBD1. V shed 1 base, J shed 7 bases, and the junction held 9 bases outside the gene matches. The CDR3 is 15 amino acids. Germline-derived CDR1 and CDR2 are SEHNR and FQNEAQ (reference sequence). The CDR3 sequence: CASSLGTGFYGGYTF. CDR3 bases: TGTGCCAGCAGCTTAGGGACAGGATTCTATGGTGGCTACACCTTC. Filled out from reference TRBV7-9 and TRBJ1-2, the complete variable domain reads DTGVSQNPRHKITKRGQNVTFRCDPISEHNRLYWYRQTLGQGPEFLTYFQNEAQLEKSRLLSDRFSAERPKGSFSTLEIQRTEQGDSAMYLCASSLGTGFYGGYTFGSGTRLTVV.

The chain combines TRBV7-9 with TRBJ2-3, with 7 bases that match TRBD1. This CDR3 region has 15 residues. Unmatched junction bases numbered 4, after V lost 0 bases and J lost 4 bases. Germline V gene data show CDR1 as SEHNR and CDR2 as FQNEAQ (reference sequence). The CDR3 loop reads CASSLAGGFADTQYF. The CDR3 DNA reads as TGTGCCAGCAGCTTAGCAGGGGGCTTTGCAGATACGCAGTATTTT.

The chain joins TRBV19 to TRBJ1-4, with unresolved D. CDR3 size: 15 residues. CDR1 is LNHDA and CDR2 is SQIVND in the germline V gene (reference sequence). Trimming stripped 3 bases from V and 5 bases from J, with 13 bases between. Here the CDR3 DNA reads TGTGCCAGTAGTATTAGTTCGGGGAACAATGAAAAACTGTTTTTT. Translation: CASSISSGNNEKLFF. Full variable domain (outside the CDR3, taken from reference TRBV19 and TRBJ1-4): DGGITQSPKYLFRKEGQNVTLSCEQNLNHDAMYWYRQDPGQGLRLIYYSQIVNDFQKGDIAEGYSVSREKKESFPLTVTSAQKNPTAFYLCASSISSGNNEKLFFGSGTQLSVL.

This sequence joins TRBV14 and TRBJ1-5; TRBD1 is a possible D gene (5 bases). This CDR3 contains 18 residues. Germline-derived CDR1 and CDR2 are SGHDN and FVKESK. V was shortened by 4 bases and J by 9 bases, with 28 bases between the two germline ends. CDR3 amino acids: CASSPERSSGLWKRPQHF. The CDR3 DNA reads TGTGCCAGCAGCCCCGAGCGCAGTTCGGGACTGTGGAAGCGGCCCCAGCATTTT.

The chain has TRBV27 and TRBJ2-7; 11 bases are shared with TRBD2. CDR3 size: 15 residues. Germline values: CDR1 MNHEY, CDR2 SMNVEV (reference sequence). V shed 2 bases, J shed 0 bases, and the junction held 0 bases outside the gene matches. CDR3 DNA: TGTGCCAGCAGTTTAACTAGCGGGAGCTCCTACGAGCAGTACTTC. Protein product: CASSLTSGSSYEQYF.

This clone occurred a few times. The chain links TRBV5-5 to TRBJ2-2, with 7 bases fitting TRBD2. The CDR3 loop spans 13 amino acids. Per the germline V gene, CDR1 is SGHKS and CDR2 is YYEKEE (reference sequence). The ends lost 2 bases at V and 5 bases at J; junction bases unmatched: 0. The DNA for the CDR3 is TGTGCCAGCAGCTTTAGCGGGACCGGGGAGCTGTTTTTT. Amino acid sequence: CASSFSGTGELFF.

The chain has TRBV19 and TRBJ2-1, with D perhaps TRBD2 (5 bases). The germline gives CDR1 LNHDA, CDR2 SQIVND (reference sequence). The CDR3 length is 14 residues. Trimming removed 7 bases from V and 8 bases from J, with 18 bases in between. CDR3 sequence reads: CASTADSPAHEQFF. CDR3 in DNA: TGTGCCAGTACCGCGGACTCCCCTGCCCATGAGCAGTTCTTC. The full variable domain, rest sourced from reference TRBV19 and TRBJ2-1, is DGGITQSPKYLFRKEGQNVTLSCEQNLNHDAMYWYRQDPGQGLRLIYYSQIVNDFQKGDIAEGYSVSREKKESFPLTVTSAQKNPTAFYLCASTADSPAHEQFFGPGTRLTVL.

CDR3: CASSPDGLAGSDEQFF. The CDR3 DNA reads as TGCGCCAGCAGCCCGGATGGGCTAGCGGGATCAGATGAGCAGTTCTTC. The rearrangement links TRBV5-1 to TRBJ2-1; 9 bases align to TRBD2. J lost 8 bases, V lost 4 bases, and 13 bases had no gene match. Germline loops: CDR1 SGHRS, CDR2 YFSETQ. The CDR3 loop spans 16 amino acids.

The rearrangement joins TRBV5-1 to TRBJ2-1; TRBD2 aligns across 11 bases. Looked up from germline, CDR1 is SGHRS and CDR2 is YFSETQ. J lost 7 bases, V lost 4 bases, and 4 bases had no gene match. This CDR3 has 14 amino acids. The CDR3 DNA reads as TGCGCCAGCAGCGAACTAGCGGGAGTAAATGAGCAGTTCTTC. This codes for CASSELAGVNEQFF.

The chain uses TRBV25-1 and TRBJ1-4; 7 bases line up with TRBD1. The V segment lost 8 bases and the J segment 4 bases; nucleotides outside the gene matches: 16. CDR1 and CDR2 from the germline V gene are MGHDK and SYGVNS. The CDR3 is 17 residues long. The CDR3 sequence is CASGYRGGRGGNEKLFF. The CDR3 nucleotides read TGTGCCAGCGGCTACAGGGGCGGGCGGGGAGGTAATGAAAAACTGTTTTTT.

CDR3 in amino acids: CASSGLAGGEQFF. CDR3 sequence (DNA): TGTGCCAGCAGCGGACTAGCTGGGGGTGAGCAGTTCTTC. The V and J genes are TRBV21-1 and TRBJ2-1; the table gives TRBD2 as D, unverified against the DNA. TRBV21-1 is listed as a pseudogene. The CDR3 sequence is 13 residues long.

The table lists this clone with a count of one. V usage is TRBV7-9 and J usage is TRBJ1-1; D is perhaps TRBD1 (5 bases). V was cut by 4 bases and J by 7 bases, with 16 bases left in between. Germline CDR1 SEHNR, CDR2 FQNEAQ (reference sequence). This CDR3 is built from 14 residues. The chain's CDR3 is CASSSGHQGGEAFF. The DNA for the CDR3 is TGTGCCAGCAGCTCCGGACACCAGGGAGGTGAAGCTTTCTTT. Full variable domain (outside the CDR3, taken from reference TRBV7-9 and TRBJ1-1): DTGVSQNPRHKITKRGQNVTFRCDPISEHNRLYWYRQTLGQGPEFLTYFQNEAQLEKSRLLSDRFSAERPKGSFSTLEIQRTEQGDSAMYLCASSSGHQGGEAFFGQGTRLTVV.

The CDR3 spells CASSSEGDRYITDTQYF. CDR3 nucleotides: TGTGCCAGCAGCTCCGAGGGGGACCGTTATATCACAGATACGCAGTATTTT. The chain employs TRBV5-5 and TRBJ2-3, with a tentative D call TRBD1 (6 bases). The V gene lost 3 bases and the J gene lost 2 bases, with 19 bases spanning the gap. Germline V lookup: CDR1 SGHKS, CDR2 YYEKEE (reference sequence). This CDR3 has 17 amino acids.

This rearrangement joins TRBV28 to TRBJ1-2; D unclear. The V end was cut by 3 bases, the J end by 8 bases, with 13 bases between. Germline CDR1 reads MDHEN; CDR2 reads SYDVKM. The CDR3 is 13 amino acids. CDR3 amino acids: CASSFEGLGGYTF. Written as DNA, the CDR3 is TGTGCCAGCAGTTTTGAAGGTTTGGGCGGCTACACCTTC.

V and J are TRBV6-5 and TRBJ2-1, with 7 bases fitting TRBD2. In germline, CDR1 is MNHEY, CDR2 SVGAGI. V gave up 0 bases and J gave up 5 bases; unmatched junction bases: 7. This CDR3 region has 16 residues. The CDR3 DNA reads TGTGCCAGCAGTTACTCATCAGCGGGAACCGACAATGAGCAGTTCTTC. This encodes CASSYSSAGTDNEQFF.

The chain has TRBV6-5 and TRBJ2-1; 12 bases are shared with TRBD1. The CDR3 runs 15 residues. V shed 1 base, J shed 8 bases, and the junction held 3 bases outside the gene matches. In germline, CDR1 is MNHEY, CDR2 SVGAGI. CDR3 region: CASSYLGQGADEQFF. The CDR3 DNA follows: TGTGCCAGCAGTTACTTGGGACAGGGGGCGGATGAGCAGTTCTTC.

V gene TRBV4-3 combines with J gene TRBJ2-1; D is unclear. V was trimmed by 0 bases and J by 1 base, leaving 7 bases between them. Germline values: CDR1 LGHNA, CDR2 YSLEER. This CDR3 is 15 amino acids long. The CDR3 sequence is CASSQESLSYNEQFF. The CDR3 nucleotides read TGCGCCAGCAGCCAAGAATCCCTGTCCTACAATGAGCAGTTCTTC.

This chain joins TRBV7-9 and TRBJ1-1, with 7 bases aligning to TRBD1. Per germline, CDR1 SEHNR and CDR2 FQNEAQ (reference sequence). CDR3 length: 14 residues. V shed 4 bases, J shed 6 bases, and the junction held 8 bases outside the gene matches. The CDR3 region is CASSSQTGSAEAFF. DNA for the CDR3: TGTGCCAGCAGCTCCCAGACAGGGTCAGCTGAAGCTTTCTTT.

The sample holds one count of this clone. This sequence joins TRBV7-2 and TRBJ2-3, with 11 bases that match TRBD2. In germline, CDR1 is SGHTA, CDR2 FQGNSA. Germline trimming cut 4 bases from V and 3 bases from J; bases unmatched to any gene: 9. The CDR3 sequence is 17 residues long. The CDR3 DNA follows: TGTGCCAGCAGCTCATTAGCGGGAGGGCCCGGGACAGATACGCAGTATTTT. Translating gives CASSSLAGGPGTDTQYF.

The J gene is TRBJ2-7, the V gene TRBV28, with D possibly matching TRBD1 (5 bases). Germline V CDR1 and CDR2: MDHEN, SYDVKM. The CDR3 has 12 residues. The ends were cut back, 4 bases at V and 3 bases at J, with 7 bases in the middle. CDR3 protein: CASSSQVYEQYF. CDR3 nucleotides: TGTGCCAGCAGTTCACAGGTCTACGAGCAGTACTTC.

The sample holds one count of this clone. This chain uses TRBV27 with TRBJ2-1, with 7 bases that match TRBD2. The J segment lost 6 bases and the V segment lost 10 bases, leaving 9 bases of the junction unmatched. This CDR3 is 13 amino acids long. Germline V gene lookup returns CDR1 MNHEY and CDR2 SMNVEV (reference sequence). Written as DNA, the CDR3 is TGTGCCACCACCAGAGCGGGATTCAATGAGCAGTTCTTC. Protein product: CATTRAGFNEQFF.

The rearrangement joins TRBV19 to TRBJ2-5, with TRBD2 matching 10 bases. V trimming: 4 bases; J trimming: 2 bases; junction bases outside the gene matches: 7. The CDR3 consists of 16 residues. The germline V gene encodes CDR1 LNHDA and CDR2 SQIVND (reference sequence). CDR3 sequence reads: CASSKRTSGLQETQYF. CDR3 nucleotides: TGTGCCAGTAGTAAACGGACTAGCGGTTTACAAGAGACCCAGTACTTC.

The chain is built from TRBV9 and TRBJ2-2, with 11 bases aligning to TRBD2. This CDR3 spans 17 amino acids. Germline values: CDR1 SGDLS, CDR2 YYNGEE. V was clipped by 4 bases and J by 2 bases; unmatched bases: 7. CDR3 loop: CASSTGLAGGNTGELFF. The CDR3 coding sequence is TGTGCCAGCAGCACGGGGCTAGCGGGAGGAAACACCGGGGAGCTGTTTTTT. The variable domain in full, with the rest retrieved from reference TRBV9 and TRBJ2-2, is DSGVTQTPKHLITATGQRVTLRCSPRSGDLSVYWYQQSLDQGLQFLIQYYNGEERAKGNILERFSAQQFPDLHSELNLSSLELGDSALYFCASSTGLAGGNTGELFFGEGSRLTVL.

V and J are TRBV27 and TRBJ2-1; D gene ambiguous. The CDR3 is 15 residues long. V lost 3 bases and J lost 0, with 9 bases in between. The germline V gene encodes CDR1 MNHEY and CDR2 SMNVEV (reference sequence). The CDR3 region has the DNA TGTGCCAGCAGTTTCGTATGGAGCTCCTACAATGAGCAGTTCTTC. This codes for CASSFVWSSYNEQFF.